Listed below are T cell receptor beta chains from one sample, sequenced in a study of control samples from healthy donors and cancer patients. TCRdb's copy holds only in-frame clones and misses some; the assay was immunoSEQ multiplex PCR. The data hold approximately 140,000 clones, with 80% to 90% observed a single time. Specimen: blood. Every receptor here comes from a woman younger than 45 in good health. CDR3s include the opening cysteine and the closing phenylalanine or tryptophan. D genes are given only for firm matches. Clone size is given for some rows only: seen once, a few or many times, or a class if the clone is expanded.

CDR3nt: TGTGCCAGCAGCCCGAGACGGAATCAAGAGACCCAGTACTTC
CDR3aa: CASSPRRNQETQYF
d_gene: -
abundance: -
len: 14
v_gene: TRBV9
j_gene: TRBJ2-5

CDR3nt: TGTGCCAGTAGTATGGCAGGAGGACTCTATAATTCACCCCTCCACTTT
CDR3aa: CASSMAGGLYNSPLHF
d_gene: -
abundance: -
len: 16
v_gene: TRBV19
j_gene: TRBJ1-6

CDR3nt: TGCGCCAGCAGCAATACCGGGACAGGGAGGGAGACCCAGTACTTC
CDR3aa: CASSNTGTGRETQYF
d_gene: TRBD1
abundance: -
len: 15
v_gene: TRBV5-1
j_gene: TRBJ2-5

CDR3nt: TGTGCCAGTAGCAGGCAGCGGGGGGGATCGTACACTGAAGCTTTCTTT
CDR3aa: CASSRQRGGSYTEAFF
d_gene: -
abundance: once
len: 16
v_gene: TRBV19
j_gene: TRBJ1-1

CDR3nt: TGTGCCAGCAGTTTGGGGTGGGTCCGGCTCTTC
CDR3aa: CASSLGWVRLF
d_gene: -
abundance: -
len: 11
v_gene: TRBV12-3/TRBV12-4
j_gene: TRBJ2-1

CDR3nt: TGTGCCAGCAGTGAGGTAGGGGACCTACAGGGCTACACCTTC
CDR3aa: CASSEVGDLQGYTF
d_gene: -
abundance: -
len: 14
v_gene: TRBV25-1
j_gene: TRBJ1-2

CDR3nt: TGTGCCAGCACGGGCAGTCGGCTCTATGGCTACACCTTC
CDR3aa: CASTGSRLYGYTF
d_gene: -
abundance: -
len: 13
v_gene: TRBV6-5
j_gene: TRBJ1-2

CDR3nt: TGCGCCAGCAGCTTAGGGACAGGGGGCAGTCAGTTGCATTTT
CDR3aa: CASSLGTGGSQLHF
d_gene: TRBD1
abundance: -
len: 14
v_gene: TRBV5-1
j_gene: TRBJ1-5

CDR3nt: TGTGCCAGTAGTACGGGACAGGGGGCCACCGGGGAGCTGTTTTTT
CDR3aa: CASSTGQGATGELFF
d_gene: TRBD1
abundance: once
len: 15
v_gene: TRBV19
j_gene: TRBJ2-2

CDR3nt: TGTGCCAGTAGTATGACCCCCAAAGGTGCACTCCTCAATGAGCAGTTCTTC
CDR3aa: CASSMTPKGALLNEQFF
d_gene: -
abundance: -
len: 17
v_gene: TRBV19
j_gene: TRBJ2-1

CDR3nt: TGTGCCAGCAGCCCCCCAAGTCAACTCACAGATACGCAGTATTTT
CDR3aa: CASSPPSQLTDTQYF
d_gene: -
abundance: -
len: 15
v_gene: TRBV28
j_gene: TRBJ2-3

CDR3nt: TGTGCCAGCAGACAGGTGAACTATGGCTACACCTTC
CDR3aa: CASRQVNYGYTF
d_gene: -
abundance: -
len: 12
v_gene: TRBV2
j_gene: TRBJ1-2

CDR3nt: TGCAGTGCTAGTAGTGTCTTAGCGGGAGCGCAGAATGAGCAGTTCTTC
CDR3aa: CSASSVLAGAQNEQFF
d_gene: TRBD2
abundance: -
len: 16
v_gene: TRBV20-1
j_gene: TRBJ2-1

CDR3nt: TGTGCCTCAGGACTAGCGGGGAGGGAGACCCAGTACTTC
CDR3aa: CASGLAGRETQYF
d_gene: TRBD2
abundance: -
len: 13
v_gene: TRBV7-2
j_gene: TRBJ2-5

CDR3nt: TGTGCCAGCAGTCTGGTAGGGGGCGCTGGAAACACCATATATTTT
CDR3aa: CASSLVGGAGNTIYF
d_gene: TRBD1
abundance: once
len: 15
v_gene: TRBV2
j_gene: TRBJ1-3

CDR3nt: TGTGCCAGCACTCGGCCAAAATCGGGAGGGTTCACAGATACGCAGTATTTT
CDR3aa: CASTRPKSGGFTDTQYF
d_gene: TRBD2
abundance: -
len: 17
v_gene: TRBV7-8
j_gene: TRBJ2-3

CDR3nt: TGTGCCAGCAGCGAGGGGGGGTCACAACCGGTCGCCTTATATGGCTACACCTTC
CDR3aa: CASSEGGSQPVALYGYTF
d_gene: -
abundance: -
len: 18
v_gene: TRBV9
j_gene: TRBJ1-2

CDR3nt: TGTGCCAGCTTGACTAGCGGGGCCACCTACAATGAGCAGTTCTTC
CDR3aa: CASLTSGATYNEQFF
d_gene: TRBD2
abundance: once
len: 15
v_gene: TRBV6-5
j_gene: TRBJ2-1

CDR3nt: TGTGCCAGCAGTGAAGTAGAGGGGGCAGAGAACATTCAGTACTTC
CDR3aa: CASSEVEGAENIQYF
d_gene: TRBD1
abundance: -
len: 15
v_gene: TRBV6-1
j_gene: TRBJ2-4

CDR3nt: TGCGCCAGCAGCTTGAATCCCAGCGGGAGGGTGGAGACCCAGTACTTC
CDR3aa: CASSLNPSGRVETQYF
d_gene: TRBD2
abundance: -
len: 16
v_gene: TRBV5-1
j_gene: TRBJ2-5

CDR3nt: TGCGCCAGCAGCCAAGATGGTTCAGCGAACACTGAAGCTTTCTTT
CDR3aa: CASSQDGSANTEAFF
d_gene: -
abundance: -
len: 15
v_gene: TRBV4-1
j_gene: TRBJ1-1

CDR3nt: TGCAGTGCTCCACAGGGCACTGAAGCTTTCTTT
CDR3aa: CSAPQGTEAFF
d_gene: -
abundance: -
len: 11
v_gene: TRBV20-1
j_gene: TRBJ1-1

CDR3nt: TGTGCCAGTAGTATAGATCGTATAGCGGGAACGAACACCGGGGAGCTGTTTTTT
CDR3aa: CASSIDRIAGTNTGELFF
d_gene: TRBD2
abundance: -
len: 18
v_gene: TRBV19
j_gene: TRBJ2-2

CDR3nt: TGTGCCAGTAGTATAGGAGGGAGAGATGAGACCCAGTACTTC
CDR3aa: CASSIGGRDETQYF
d_gene: -
abundance: -
len: 14
v_gene: TRBV19
j_gene: TRBJ2-5

CDR3nt: TGTGCCAGCAGCCACGTAGGACGTAGCTCTGGAAACACCATATATTTT
CDR3aa: CASSHVGRSSGNTIYF
d_gene: -
abundance: few
len: 16
v_gene: TRBV3-1/TRBV3-2
j_gene: TRBJ1-3

CDR3nt: TGTGCCAGCTCACCAGGGGATTATAATGAAAAACTGTTTTTT
CDR3aa: CASSPGDYNEKLFF
d_gene: -
abundance: -
len: 14
v_gene: TRBV18
j_gene: TRBJ1-4

CDR3nt: TGTGCCAGTAGCGGACAGGATTATGAAAAACTGTTTTTT
CDR3aa: CASSGQDYEKLFF
d_gene: TRBD1
abundance: -
len: 13
v_gene: TRBV19
j_gene: TRBJ1-4

CDR3nt: TGTGCCTGGAGCTTGGACGGCCTAGCAGATACGCAGTATTTT
CDR3aa: CAWSLDGLADTQYF
d_gene: -
abundance: -
len: 14
v_gene: TRBV30
j_gene: TRBJ2-3

CDR3nt: TGTGCCAGCAGCTGGTCGTCTAGCGGGGGCTACGAGCAGTACTTC
CDR3aa: CASSWSSSGGYEQYF
d_gene: TRBD2
abundance: -
len: 15
v_gene: TRBV7-2
j_gene: TRBJ2-7

CDR3nt: TGTGCCAGCAGTGAAGCTGCGGGACAGGGCTTCTATGGCTACACCTTC
CDR3aa: CASSEAAGQGFYGYTF
d_gene: TRBD1
abundance: -
len: 16
v_gene: TRBV6-1
j_gene: TRBJ1-2

CDR3nt: TGTGCCATCAGTGAGTCCCCAGACACCGGGGAGCTGTTTTTT
CDR3aa: CAISESPDTGELFF
d_gene: -
abundance: -
len: 14
v_gene: TRBV10-3
j_gene: TRBJ2-2

CDR3nt: TGTGCCAGCTCACCGAGCCTCACATACGAGCAGTACTTC
CDR3aa: CASSPSLTYEQYF
d_gene: -
abundance: -
len: 13
v_gene: TRBV18
j_gene: TRBJ2-7

CDR3nt: TGTGCCAGCAGCATCTCAGTGGGGAGACAGGGGAACACTGAAGCTTTCTTT
CDR3aa: CASSISVGRQGNTEAFF
d_gene: TRBD1
abundance: -
len: 17
v_gene: TRBV13
j_gene: TRBJ1-1

CDR3nt: TGTGCCAGCAGCTACCAGCCGGGGCCCGAGGAAAAACTGTTTTTT
CDR3aa: CASSYQPGPEEKLFF
d_gene: -
abundance: -
len: 15
v_gene: TRBV11-1
j_gene: TRBJ1-4

CDR3nt: TGTGCCAGCAGCCCCGTTCGGGTAGCGGGAGATCATGAGCAGTTCTTC
CDR3aa: CASSPVRVAGDHEQFF
d_gene: TRBD2
abundance: -
len: 16
v_gene: TRBV7-9
j_gene: TRBJ2-1

CDR3nt: TGTGCCGGGGGGGGGAGCCCGGAGTGGTCCTACAATGAGCAGTTCTTC
CDR3aa: CAGGGSPEWSYNEQFF
d_gene: TRBD2
abundance: once
len: 16
v_gene: TRBV2
j_gene: TRBJ2-1

CDR3nt: TGTGCCTGGAGTACCGGGACAGCGAACACTGAAGCTTTCTTT
CDR3aa: CAWSTGTANTEAFF
d_gene: TRBD1
abundance: -
len: 14
v_gene: TRBV30
j_gene: TRBJ1-1

CDR3nt: TGTGCCAGCAGTTACTCGGTAGGGGGCGCAGAGACCCAGTACTTC
CDR3aa: CASSYSVGGAETQYF
d_gene: TRBD1
abundance: -
len: 15
v_gene: TRBV6-5
j_gene: TRBJ2-5

CDR3nt: TGTGCCAGCTGTGGGGGATTTCCGGATGGGGAGACCCAGTACTTC
CDR3aa: CASCGGFPDGETQYF
d_gene: -
abundance: few
len: 15
v_gene: TRBV25-1
j_gene: TRBJ2-5

CDR3nt: TGCGCCAGCAGGGCGGTGATCGCGGAAAAACTGTTTTTT
CDR3aa: CASRAVIAEKLFF
d_gene: -
abundance: -
len: 13
v_gene: TRBV4-1
j_gene: TRBJ1-4

CDR3nt: TGTGCCAGCGCCTCCACAGATACGCAGTATTTT
CDR3aa: CASASTDTQYF
d_gene: -
abundance: few
len: 11
v_gene: TRBV25-1
j_gene: TRBJ2-3

CDR3nt: TGTGCCAGTAGTATCTCCAGGGGCACCATGAACACTGAAGCTTTCTTT
CDR3aa: CASSISRGTMNTEAFF
d_gene: -
abundance: -
len: 16
v_gene: TRBV19
j_gene: TRBJ1-1

CDR3nt: TGTGCCTGGAGTTCGATGGAGATTGGACTCTTCGTCTCCTACGAGCAGTACTTC
CDR3aa: CAWSSMEIGLFVSYEQYF
d_gene: -
abundance: few
len: 18
v_gene: TRBV30
j_gene: TRBJ2-7

CDR3nt: TGTGCCAGCAGCTTGGAGGTTCTGGACACCATATATTTT
CDR3aa: CASSLEVLDTIYF
d_gene: -
abundance: -
len: 13
v_gene: TRBV5-5
j_gene: TRBJ1-3

CDR3nt: TGTGCCAGCAGTTACTATGCGGGAGGGGCCTACGAGCAGTACTTC
CDR3aa: CASSYYAGGAYEQYF
d_gene: TRBD2
abundance: -
len: 15
v_gene: TRBV6-5
j_gene: TRBJ2-7

CDR3nt: TGTGCCAGCAGCCATCGAGCTAGCGGGGGCACAGATACGCAGTATTTT
CDR3aa: CASSHRASGGTDTQYF
d_gene: TRBD2
abundance: -
len: 16
v_gene: TRBV3-1/TRBV3-2
j_gene: TRBJ2-3

CDR3nt: TGTGCCAGTAGGGCGGGTGGCACCGGGCAGCCCCAGCATTTT
CDR3aa: CASRAGGTGQPQHF
d_gene: -
abundance: -
len: 14
v_gene: TRBV19
j_gene: TRBJ1-5

CDR3nt: TGTGCCAGCAGTAAGAGCGGGGGGAGTGAGCAGTTCTTC
CDR3aa: CASSKSGGSEQFF
d_gene: TRBD2
abundance: -
len: 13
v_gene: TRBV6-5
j_gene: TRBJ2-1

CDR3nt: TGTGCCGTCTGGGGGGGCTCCGGGCCTGCAGATACGCAGTATTTT
CDR3aa: CAVWGGSGPADTQYF
d_gene: -
abundance: -
len: 15
v_gene: TRBV6-6
j_gene: TRBJ2-3

CDR3nt: TGTGCCAGCAGAACCCGCGGGAGGGGTCAAGAGACCCAGTACTTC
CDR3aa: CASRTRGRGQETQYF
d_gene: TRBD2
abundance: -
len: 15
v_gene: TRBV7-8
j_gene: TRBJ2-5

CDR3nt: TGCGCCAGCATGCTCGACAGGGCCGGAGATACGCAGTATTTT
CDR3aa: CASMLDRAGDTQYF
d_gene: TRBD1
abundance: -
len: 14
v_gene: TRBV5-1
j_gene: TRBJ2-3

CDR3nt: TGTGCCAGCAGCTACTTGGGACTAGGGACCACAGATACGCAGTATTTT
CDR3aa: CASSYLGLGTTDTQYF
d_gene: TRBD2
abundance: -
len: 16
v_gene: TRBV7-2
j_gene: TRBJ2-3

CDR3nt: TGTGCTAGCAGCTTAGCGGGCGGGGGTCAGGAGACCCAGTACTTC
CDR3aa: CASSLAGGGQETQYF
d_gene: TRBD2
abundance: -
len: 15
v_gene: TRBV7-7
j_gene: TRBJ2-5

CDR3nt: TGTGCCAGCAGCCAAGTACAGGGCTTCACAGATACGCAGTATTTT
CDR3aa: CASSQVQGFTDTQYF
d_gene: -
abundance: -
len: 15
v_gene: TRBV3-1/TRBV3-2
j_gene: TRBJ2-3